This TCR beta chain was recorded in a study of cytomegalovirus exposure and HLA in healthy donors. General study findings and limits: In all likelihood, a cluster of highly shared sequence variants was a sequencing artifact. TCR beta chains numbering about 160 were designated cytomegalovirus-associated. Fewer N-insertions than the approximately 700-donor mean were reportedly shown by an Asian-associated ancestry cluster in a later analysis. Researchers had no immune exposure information except CMV serostatus available.

The CDR3 is 14 amino acids. V lost 10 bases and J 5 bases, leaving 20 bases between the germline ends. The germline V gene has CDR1 SGHTA and CDR2 FQGNSA. A remark on this clone: Its antigen remains unknown.

In the PCR, 60 Vbeta and 13 Jbeta primers were used. Method: immunoSEQ multiplex PCR; TCRdb's copy keeps in-frame clones and lacks some. This sample has about 140,000 clones, with 82% found just once. The gene calls are TRBV7-2 and TRBJ2-5; D might be TRBD2 (7 bases). The sequencing sample was made of PBMCs. The receptor was isolated from a man aged 25 to 45 in good health and CMV-seropositive. CDR3: CATTPGGRQETQYF. The CDR3 DNA sequence: TGTGCCACCACGCCGGGGGGCAGGCAGGAGACCCAGTACTTC.